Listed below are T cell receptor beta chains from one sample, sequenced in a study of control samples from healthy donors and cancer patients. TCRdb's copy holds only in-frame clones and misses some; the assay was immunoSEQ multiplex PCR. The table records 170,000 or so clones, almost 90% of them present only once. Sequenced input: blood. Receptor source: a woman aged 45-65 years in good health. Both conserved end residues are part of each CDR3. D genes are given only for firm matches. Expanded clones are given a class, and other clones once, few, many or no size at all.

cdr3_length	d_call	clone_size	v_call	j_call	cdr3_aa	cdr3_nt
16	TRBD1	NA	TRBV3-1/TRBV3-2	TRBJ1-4	CASSQWIGQGSRKLFF	TGTGCCAGCAGCCAATGGATAGGACAGGGAAGTCGAAAACTGTTTTTT
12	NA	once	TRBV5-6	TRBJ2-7	CASSWQGGEQYF	TGTGCCAGCAGCTGGCAGGGAGGCGAGCAGTACTTC
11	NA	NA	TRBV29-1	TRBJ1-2	CSVLGDDGYTF	TGCAGTGTTTTGGGGGACGACGGCTACACCTTC
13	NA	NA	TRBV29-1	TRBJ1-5	CSVAGAGNQPQHF	TGCAGCGTGGCCGGGGCGGGCAATCAGCCCCAGCATTTT
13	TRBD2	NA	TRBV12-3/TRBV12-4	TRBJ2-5	CASSFRGGATQYF	TGTGCCAGCAGTTTTCGCGGGGGGGCTACCCAGTACTTC
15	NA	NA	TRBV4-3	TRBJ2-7	CASSQDNVRGYEQYF	TGCGCCAGCAGCCAAGATAACGTCAGGGGCTACGAGCAGTACTTC
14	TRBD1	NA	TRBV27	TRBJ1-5	CPPYRGLNNQPQHF	TGTCCACCCTACAGGGGGCTTAACAATCAGCCCCAGCATTTT
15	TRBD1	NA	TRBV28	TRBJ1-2	CASSLVAGGGYGYTF	TGTGCCAGCAGTTTAGTGGCAGGGGGGGGGTATGGCTACACCTTC
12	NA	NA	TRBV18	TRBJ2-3	CASSPGADTQYF	TGTGCCAGCTCACCTGGGGCAGATACGCAGTATTTT
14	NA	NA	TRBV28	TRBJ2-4	CASSLVDPKNIQYF	TGTGCCAGCAGTTTAGTGGACCCCAAAAACATTCAGTACTTC
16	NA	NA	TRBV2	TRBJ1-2	CASRSKVGGDTGGYTF	TGTGCCAGCAGGTCAAAGGTCGGGGGAGACACGGGGGGCTACACCTTC
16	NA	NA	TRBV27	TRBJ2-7	CASSLSWGSRSYEQYF	TGTGCCAGCAGTTTATCATGGGGTTCTCGCTCCTACGAGCAGTACTTC
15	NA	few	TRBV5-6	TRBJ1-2	CASSLARPVNYGYTF	TGTGCCAGCAGCTTGGCCAGGCCTGTCAACTATGGCTACACCTTC
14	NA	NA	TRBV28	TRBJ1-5	CASSSGRRNQPQHF	TGTGCCAGCAGCAGCGGACGGAGGAATCAGCCCCAGCATTTT
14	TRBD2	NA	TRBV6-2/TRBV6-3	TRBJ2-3	CASSTRGGPDTQYF	TGTGCCAGCAGTACCCGGGGGGGCCCAGATACGCAGTATTTT
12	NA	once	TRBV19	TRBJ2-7	CASEGGSGEQYF	TGTGCCAGTGAGGGGGGGAGCGGCGAGCAGTACTTC
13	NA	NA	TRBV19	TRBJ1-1	CASSIRWNTEAFF	TGTGCCAGTAGTATTCGGTGGAACACTGAAGCTTTCTTT
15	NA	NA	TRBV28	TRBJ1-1	CASSLWGPMNTEAFF	TGTGCCAGCAGTTTATGGGGGCCTATGAACACTGAAGCTTTCTTT
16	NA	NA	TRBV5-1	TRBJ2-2	CASSLGGGIRTGELFF	TGCGCCAGCAGCTTGGGAGGAGGGATCAGGACCGGGGAGCTGTTTTTT
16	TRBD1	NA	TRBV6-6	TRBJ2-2	CASSPGQGAGTGELFF	TGTGCCAGCAGCCCTGGACAGGGGGCGGGCACCGGGGAGCTGTTTTTT
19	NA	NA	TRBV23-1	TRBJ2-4	CASSHSTATSSVGKNIQYF	TGCGCCAGCAGTCATTCGACAGCGACTTCTTCCGTGGGCAAAAACATTCAGTACTTC
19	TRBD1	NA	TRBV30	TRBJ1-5	CAWSVRRGQGTYSNQPQHF	TGTGCCTGGAGTGTACGAAGAGGACAGGGGACGTATAGCAATCAGCCCCAGCATTTT
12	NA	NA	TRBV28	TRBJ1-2	CATAGDNYGYTF	TGTGCCACCGCTGGGGACAACTATGGCTACACCTTC
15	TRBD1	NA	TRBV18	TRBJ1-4	CASSPTSRGVGKLFF	TGTGCCAGCTCACCCACGTCCAGGGGGGTCGGAAAACTGTTTTTT
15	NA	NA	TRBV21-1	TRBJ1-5	CASSKTMVSNQPQHF	TGTGCCAGCAGCAAGACCATGGTTAGCAATCAGCCCCAGCATTTT
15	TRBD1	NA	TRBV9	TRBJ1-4	CASSTGQGAREKLFF	TGTGCCAGCAGCACTGGACAGGGGGCGCGGGAAAAACTGTTTTTT
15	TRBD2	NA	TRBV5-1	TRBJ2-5	CASSLAGGPWETQYF	TGCGCCAGCAGCTTAGCGGGGGGGCCCTGGGAGACCCAGTACTTC
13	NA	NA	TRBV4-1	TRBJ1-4	CASRLSSGEKLFF	TGCGCCAGCAGATTGTCATCGGGTGAAAAACTGTTTTTT
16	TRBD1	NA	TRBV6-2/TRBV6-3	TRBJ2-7	CASSYIPGTGSYEQYF	TGTGCCAGCAGTTACATCCCCGGGACAGGGTCCTACGAGCAGTACTTC
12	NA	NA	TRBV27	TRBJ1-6	CASSSLQSALHF	TGTGCCAGCAGTTCCCTTCAATCCGCCCTCCACTTT
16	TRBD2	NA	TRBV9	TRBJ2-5	CASSVRTSGSPETQYF	TGTGCCAGCAGCGTGAGGACTAGCGGGAGCCCAGAGACCCAGTACTTC
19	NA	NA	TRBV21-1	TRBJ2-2	CASSKSGTGALKGTGELFF	TGTGCCAGCAGCAAATCCGGGACAGGGGCGCTAAAAGGGACCGGGGAGCTGTTTTTT
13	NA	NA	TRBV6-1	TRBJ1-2	CASSEVRNYGYTF	TGTGCCAGCAGTGAAGTCCGTAACTATGGCTACACCTTC
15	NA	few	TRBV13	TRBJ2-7	CASSLGGGFTYEQYF	TGTGCCAGCAGCTTAGGAGGAGGGTTCACCTACGAGCAGTACTTC
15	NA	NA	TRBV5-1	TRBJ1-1	CASSLQGGMGTEAFF	TGCGCCAGCAGCTTACAGGGCGGAATGGGCACTGAAGCTTTCTTT
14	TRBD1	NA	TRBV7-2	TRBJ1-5	CASSLLAGGSPQHF	TGTGCCAGCAGCTTATTAGCAGGGGGCTCGCCCCAGCATTTT
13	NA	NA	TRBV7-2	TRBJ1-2	CASSLGPTGGYTF	TGTGCCAGCAGCTTGGGGCCTACGGGGGGCTACACCTTC
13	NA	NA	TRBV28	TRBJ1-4	CASRIGGNEKLFF	TGTGCCAGCAGGATAGGGGGTAATGAAAAACTGTTTTTT
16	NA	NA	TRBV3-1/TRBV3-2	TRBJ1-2	CASSQDFGGSNYGYTF	TGTGCCAGCAGCCAAGATTTCGGGGGTTCGAACTATGGCTACACCTTC
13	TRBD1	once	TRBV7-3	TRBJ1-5	CASSLDREQPQHF	TGTGCCAGCAGCCTGGACAGGGAACAGCCCCAGCATTTT
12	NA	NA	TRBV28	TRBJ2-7	CASSSTVYEQYF	TGTGCCAGCAGTTCTACTGTCTACGAGCAGTACTTC
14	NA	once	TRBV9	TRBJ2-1	CASSVEGFNNEQFF	TGTGCCAGCAGCGTAGAGGGTTTCAACAATGAGCAGTTCTTC
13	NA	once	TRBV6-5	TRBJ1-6	CASRGVNNSPLHF	TGTGCCAGCAGGGGGGTTAATAATTCACCCCTCCACTTT
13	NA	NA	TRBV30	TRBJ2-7	CAWSLGQLYEQYF	TGTGCCTGGAGTCTCGGACAGCTCTACGAGCAGTACTTC
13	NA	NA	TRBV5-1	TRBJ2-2	CASSGMVAGELFF	TGCGCCAGCAGCGGGATGGTTGCCGGGGAGCTGTTTTTT
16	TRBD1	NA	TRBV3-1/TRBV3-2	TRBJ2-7	CASSQFGTGLTYEQYF	TGTGCCAGCAGCCAATTTGGGACAGGGTTAACCTACGAGCAGTACTTC
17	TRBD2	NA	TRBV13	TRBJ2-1	CASSPLAGGRSYNEQFF	TGTGCCAGCAGCCCCCTAGCGGGAGGACGCTCCTACAATGAGCAGTTCTTC
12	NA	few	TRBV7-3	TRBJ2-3	CASSRIADTQYF	TGTGCCAGCAGCCGTATCGCAGATACGCAGTATTTT
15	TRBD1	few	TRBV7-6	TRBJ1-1	CASSLEDRGLTEAFF	TGTGCCAGCAGCTTAGAGGACAGGGGGCTTACTGAAGCTTTCTTT
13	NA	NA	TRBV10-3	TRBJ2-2	CAISSTGPGELFF	TGTGCCATCTCTTCGACGGGCCCCGGGGAGCTGTTTTTT
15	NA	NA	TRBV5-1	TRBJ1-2	CASSLDRVESKSYTF	TGCGCCAGCAGCTTGGACAGGGTAGAAAGTAAGAGCTACACCTTC
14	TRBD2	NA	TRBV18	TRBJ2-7	CASSLAGLTYEQYF	TGTGCCAGCTCACTAGCGGGACTTACCTACGAGCAGTACTTC
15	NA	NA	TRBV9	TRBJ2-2	CASSVALEFTGELFF	TGTGCCAGCAGCGTAGCTCTCGAATTCACCGGGGAGCTGTTTTTT